These 19 T cell receptor beta chains were sequenced from one sample in a study of response to subunit inactivated influenza vaccine (dated by TCRdb to the late 2010s). Library prep was done by RT-PCR. Sequenced on an Illumina HiSeq 2500. The public reads were reanalyzed by TCRdb: fastp trimming at Q25, MiXCR alignment, in-frame beta chains only. Each CDR3 protein gets just one entry, which takes the most common genes and DNA from the rows behind it. The sample contains 500,000 or so distinct CDR3 sequences, 10% to 11% of them found a single time. 9.5% to 15% of the sample belongs to the ten largest clones. The time point label corresponds to: approximately 40 days after influenza vaccine administration. The source was PBMCs from blood, collected 40 to 50 days after vaccination. Receptor source: a man aged 50 to 59 who received an inactivated influenza vaccine. Donor details come from another sample of the same person, matched by shared clones.

This clonotype was counted between two and nine times. This chain uses TRBV20-1 with TRBJ2-1, with 9 bases identical to TRBD2. CDR3 length: 15 residues. V lost 2 bases, J lost 7 bases, and 9 bases stayed unmatched. CDR1 and CDR2 from the germline V gene are DFQATT and SNEGSKA (reference sequence). The DNA of the CDR3 is TGCAGTGCTAGAAGAAAGCGGGAGGTTATAAATGAGCAGTTCTTC. This translates into CSARRKREVINEQFF.

This clonotype was observed a few times. The chain combines TRBV7-2 with TRBJ2-7; 8 nucleotides match TRBD2. With V trimmed by 10 bases and J by 5 bases, 7 bases remained unmatched. Per the germline V gene, CDR1 is SGHTA and CDR2 is FQGNSA. CDR3 length: 12 amino acids. The chain's CDR3 is CATRGLAHEQYF. The CDR3 nucleotides are TGTGCCACCAGAGGACTAGCCCACGAGCAGTACTTC.

This clonotype was seen only a few times. The CDR3 bases are TGCGCCAGCAGCCCCGGGACAGGGTCTGATCTCTATAATTCACCCCTCCACTTT. Its translation: CASSPGTGSDLYNSPLHF. The rearrangement links TRBV5-1 to TRBJ1-6; 9 bases agree with TRBD1. V shed 4 bases, J shed 3 bases, and the junction held 11 bases outside the gene matches. This CDR3 is built from 18 residues. Germline V gene sequence: CDR1 SGHRS, CDR2 YFSETQ.

This chain links TRBV6-1 with TRBJ2-2; D is undetermined. This CDR3 region has 15 residues. Trimming removed 7 bases from V and 0 bases from J, with 12 bases in between. The germline gives CDR1 MNHNS, CDR2 SASEGT. The DNA for the CDR3 is TGTGCCAGCACCAGACTCCATTCGAACACCGGGGAGCTGTTTTTT. The encoded protein is CASTRLHSNTGELFF.

This chain uses TRBV3-1 with TRBJ2-7; the match to TRBD2 covers 7 bases. Germline CDR1 and CDR2: LGHDT and YNNKEL (reference sequence). The CDR3 contains 18 residues. Germline trimming cut 4 bases from V and 1 base from J; bases unmatched to any gene: 16. The DNA for the CDR3 is TGTGCCAGCAGCCGTGGGGGGGTGGTCTTGGCGCCATCCTACGAGCAGTACTTC. Protein sequence: CASSRGGVVLAPSYEQYF.

Ten or more counts support this clonotype. The chain uses TRBV27 and TRBJ1-2; D not resolved. Germline V gene sequence: CDR1 MNHEY, CDR2 SMNVEV (reference sequence). This CDR3 region has 14 residues. V lost 5 bases, J lost 1 base, and 11 bases lay in between. Written as DNA, the CDR3 is TGTGCCAGCAGTCCTAATGGGAATAACTATGGCTACACCTTC. This encodes CASSPNGNNYGYTF.

The V call is TRBV20-1, the J call TRBJ2-5, with D hard to call. Germline V lookup: CDR1 DFQATT, CDR2 SNEGSKA (reference sequence). Trimming stripped 6 bases from V and 1 base from J, with 15 bases between. The CDR3 length is 14 residues. Written as DNA, the CDR3 is TGCAGTGCCCCCGTGGTTGGGATCCAAGAGACCCAGTACTTC. It specifies CSAPVVGIQETQYF.

The chain links TRBV28 to TRBJ2-4; 8 bases agree with TRBD1. CDR3 length: 15 residues. With 6 bases clipped from V and 1 base from J, the junction kept 5 bases outside the gene matches. CDR1 and CDR2 from the germline V gene are MDHEN and SYDVKM. CDR3 in DNA: TGTGCCAGCAGATCAGACAGGGGTGCCAAAAACATTCAGTACTTC. This encodes CASRSDRGAKNIQYF.

This clonotype was observed a handful of times. CDR3 nucleotide sequence: TGCGCCAGCAGCGGGGGGCGCGACGGGGAGCTGTTTTTT. Its protein product is CASSGGRDGELFF. V usage is TRBV5-1 and J usage is TRBJ2-2, with D possibly being TRBD1 or TRBD2 (6 bases each). Trimming shortened V by 4 bases and J by 7 bases, and 11 bases separated the two germline ends. This CDR3 region has 13 residues. Germline lookup yields CDR1 SGHRS and CDR2 YFSETQ.

This clonotype was counted between two and nine times. This sequence joins TRBV6-1 and TRBJ2-4; tentatively, D is TRBD1 (5 bases). The germline V and J ends were trimmed by 6 bases and 5 bases, with 20 bases remaining between them. The CDR3 length is 16 residues. Germline values: CDR1 MNHNS, CDR2 SASEGT. The CDR3 reads CASSRTLQGWENIQYF. The CDR3, as DNA: TGTGCCAGCAGCCGAACTCTGCAGGGTTGGGAAAACATTCAGTACTTC.

This clonotype was seen only a few times. The rearrangement links TRBV20-1 to TRBJ1-4; tentative D call: TRBD1 (6 bases). CDR3 length: 14 amino acids. Deletions cut 3 bases from V and 6 bases from J, with 14 bases between. Germline V CDR1 and CDR2: DFQATT, SNEGSKA (reference sequence). In DNA form, the CDR3 reads TGCAGTGCTAGCTCCCGACAGGCGTATGAAAAACTGTTTTTT. Translating gives CSASSRQAYEKLFF.

This clonotype was observed a few times. The chain is built from TRBV18 and TRBJ1-4; 9 bases fit TRBD1. Germline trimming cut 5 bases from V and 10 bases from J; bases unmatched to any gene: 8. Germline V gene data show CDR1 as KGHSH and CDR2 as LQKENI. CDR3 length equals 14 residues. The chain's CDR3 is CASSFDRGKGKLFF. The CDR3 DNA sequence: TGTGCCAGCTCATTTGACAGGGGGAAAGGAAAACTGTTTTTT.

V usage is TRBV7-2 and J usage is TRBJ2-5; no reliable D call. V was pared by 0 bases and J by 1 base, with 9 bases between. The CDR3 has 15 residues. Germline-derived CDR1 and CDR2 are SGHTA and FQGNSA. The CDR3 is CASSLAVGPQETQYF. The DNA for the CDR3 is TGTGCCAGCAGCTTAGCCGTCGGCCCCCAAGAGACCCAGTACTTC.

V usage is TRBV6-5 and J usage is TRBJ2-5, with D perhaps matching TRBD2 (5 bases). V gave up 2 bases and J gave up 7 bases, with 17 bases separating them. CDR1 and CDR2 from the germline V gene are MNHEY and SVGAGI. This CDR3 contains 15 residues. CDR3 protein: CASSYGSGIRGTQYF. The CDR3 bases are TGTGCCAGCAGTTACGGGTCGGGGATCCGGGGGACCCAGTACTTC.

This clonotype was observed a handful of times. The rearrangement links TRBV12-3 or TRBV12-4 to TRBJ2-5; 12 bases line up with TRBD2. There are 16 residues in the CDR3. The junction had 5 bases not matched to a gene; V was cut back by 5 bases and J by 1 base. CDR3 sequence (DNA): TGTGCCAGCAGTCTGGGGACTAGCGGGCCCCAAGAGACCCAGTACTTC. Protein: CASSLGTSGPQETQYF.

This clonotype was seen ten or more times. This chain connects TRBV15 to TRBJ2-2; 15 bases agree with TRBD2. Germline values: CDR1 LNHNV, CDR2 YYDKDF (reference sequence). The ends lost 5 bases at V and 1 base at J; junction bases unmatched: 5. This CDR3 contains 18 residues. CDR3 amino acids: CATSSQGLAGGNTGELFF. The CDR3, as DNA: TGTGCCACCAGCTCCCAGGGACTAGCGGGAGGGAACACCGGGGAGCTGTTTTTT.

The CDR3 DNA is TGTGCCAGCAGCCACAATACAGGGATCAGCAACGAGCAGTACTTC. The encoded protein is CASSHNTGISNEQYF. The V call is TRBV7-9, the J call TRBJ2-7, with TRBD1 as a possible D gene (6 bases). CDR1 is SEHNR, CDR2 FQNEAQ, per germline (reference sequence). This CDR3 comprises 15 residues. The V end lost 5 bases, the J end lost 5 bases, and 19 bases lay between the germline ends.

This clonotype was counted at least ten times. The rearrangement uses TRBV20-1 and TRBJ2-7, with 7 positions matching TRBD1. V was clipped by 6 bases and J by 0 bases; unmatched bases: 11. CDR3 length: 15 residues. The germline V gene has CDR1 DFQATT and CDR2 SNEGSKA (reference sequence). CDR3 bases: TGCAGTGCAATCACTTTACAGGGGCGCTCCTACGAGCAGTACTTC. Translating gives CSAITLQGRSYEQYF.

V usage is TRBV29-1 and J usage is TRBJ2-3, with 11 nucleotides matching TRBD2. Germline V gene data show CDR1 as SQVTM and CDR2 as ANQGSEA. The ends lost 5 bases at V and 2 bases at J; junction bases unmatched: 12. CDR3 size: 17 residues. CDR3 region: CSVLILAGGRFTDTQYF. The CDR3 DNA follows: TGCAGCGTTCTCATCTTAGCGGGGGGGCGCTTCACAGATACGCAGTATTTT.